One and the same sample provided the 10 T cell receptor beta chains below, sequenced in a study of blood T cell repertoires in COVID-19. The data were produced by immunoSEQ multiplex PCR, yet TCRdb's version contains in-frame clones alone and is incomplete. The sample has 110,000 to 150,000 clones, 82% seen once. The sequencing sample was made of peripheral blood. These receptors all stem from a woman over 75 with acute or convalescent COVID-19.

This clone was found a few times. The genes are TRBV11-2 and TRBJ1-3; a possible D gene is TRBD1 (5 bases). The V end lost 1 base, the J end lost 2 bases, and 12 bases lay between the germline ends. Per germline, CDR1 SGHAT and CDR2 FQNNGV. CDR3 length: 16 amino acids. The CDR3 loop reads CASSLGGGRTGNTIYF. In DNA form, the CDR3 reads TGTGCCAGCAGCTTAGGCGGGGGAAGAACTGGAAACACCATATATTTT. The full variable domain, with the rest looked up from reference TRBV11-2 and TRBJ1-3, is EAGVAQSPRYKIIEKRQSVAFWCNPISGHATLYWYQQILGQGPKLLIQFQNNGVVDDSQLPKDRFSAERLKGVDSTLKIQPAKLEDSAVYLCASSLGGGRTGNTIYFGEGSWLTVV.

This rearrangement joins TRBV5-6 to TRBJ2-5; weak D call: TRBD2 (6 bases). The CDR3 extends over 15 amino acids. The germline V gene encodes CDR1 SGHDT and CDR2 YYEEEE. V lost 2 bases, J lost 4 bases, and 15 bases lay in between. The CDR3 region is CASSFPAGGGETQYF. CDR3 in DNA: TGTGCCAGCAGCTTCCCAGCGGGTGGAGGAGAGACCCAGTACTTC.

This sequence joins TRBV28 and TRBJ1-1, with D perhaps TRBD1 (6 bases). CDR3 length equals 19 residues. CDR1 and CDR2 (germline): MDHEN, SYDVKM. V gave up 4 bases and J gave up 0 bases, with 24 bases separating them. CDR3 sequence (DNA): TGTGCCAGCAGTTCGAACATTGAGGCGGGGGGCGGGGTGAACACTGAAGCTTTCTTT. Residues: CASSSNIEAGGGVNTEAFF.

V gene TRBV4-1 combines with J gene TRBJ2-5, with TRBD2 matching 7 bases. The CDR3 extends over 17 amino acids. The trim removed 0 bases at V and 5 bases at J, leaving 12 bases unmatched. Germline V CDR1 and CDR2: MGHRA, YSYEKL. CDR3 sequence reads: CASSQDRGSGSQETQYF. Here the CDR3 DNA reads TGCGCCAGCAGCCAAGATCGCGGGAGCGGAAGCCAGGAGACCCAGTACTTC.

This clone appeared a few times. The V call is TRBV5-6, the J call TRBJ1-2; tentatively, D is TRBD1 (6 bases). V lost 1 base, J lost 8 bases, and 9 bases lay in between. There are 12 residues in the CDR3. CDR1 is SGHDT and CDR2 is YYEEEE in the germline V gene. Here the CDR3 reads CASSLIGGGYTF. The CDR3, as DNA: TGTGCCAGCAGCTTGATAGGGGGAGGCTACACCTTC.

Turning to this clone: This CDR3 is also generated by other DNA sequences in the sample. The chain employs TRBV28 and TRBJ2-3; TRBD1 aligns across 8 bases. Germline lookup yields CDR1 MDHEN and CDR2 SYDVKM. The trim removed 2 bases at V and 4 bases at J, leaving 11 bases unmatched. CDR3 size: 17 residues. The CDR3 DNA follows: TGTGCCAGCAGTTTAGGCAGGGGGCTGGGCAACGCAGATACGCAGTATTTT. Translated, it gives CASSLGRGLGNADTQYF.

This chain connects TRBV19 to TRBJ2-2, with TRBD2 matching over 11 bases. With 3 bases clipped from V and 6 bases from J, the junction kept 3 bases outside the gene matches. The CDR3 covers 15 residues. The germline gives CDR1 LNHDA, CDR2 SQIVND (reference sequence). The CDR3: CASSIASGGSGELFF. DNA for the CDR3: TGTGCCAGTAGTATCGCTAGCGGGGGGTCCGGGGAGCTGTTTTTT.

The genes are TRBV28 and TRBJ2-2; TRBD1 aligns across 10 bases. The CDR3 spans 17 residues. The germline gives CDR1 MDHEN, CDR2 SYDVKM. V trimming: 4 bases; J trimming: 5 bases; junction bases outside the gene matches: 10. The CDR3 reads CASSSRQGALGTGELFF. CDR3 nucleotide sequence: TGTGCCAGCAGTTCAAGACAGGGGGCGCTAGGGACCGGGGAGCTGTTTTTT.

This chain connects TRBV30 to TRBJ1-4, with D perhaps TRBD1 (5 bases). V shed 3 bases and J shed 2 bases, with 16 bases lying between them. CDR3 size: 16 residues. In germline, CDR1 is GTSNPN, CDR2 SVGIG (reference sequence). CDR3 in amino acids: CAWSANPGRTNEKLFF. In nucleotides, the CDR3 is TGTGCCTGGAGCGCGAATCCAGGGAGGACTAATGAAAAACTGTTTTTT. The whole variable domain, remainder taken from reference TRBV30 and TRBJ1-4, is SQTIHQWPATLVQPVGSPLSLECTVEGTSNPNLYWYRQAAGRGLQLLFYSVGIGQISSEVPQNLSASRPQDRQFILSSKKLLLSDSGFYLCAWSANPGRTNEKLFFGSGTQLSVL.

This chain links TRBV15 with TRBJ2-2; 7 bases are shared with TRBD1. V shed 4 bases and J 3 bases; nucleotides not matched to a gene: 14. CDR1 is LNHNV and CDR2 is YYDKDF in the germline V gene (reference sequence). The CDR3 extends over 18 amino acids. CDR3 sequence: CATSKKPRDSSHTGELFF. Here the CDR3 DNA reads TGTGCCACCAGCAAAAAACCACGGGACAGCAGTCACACCGGGGAGCTGTTTTTT.